This T cell receptor beta chain emerged from a study of T cell responses to AZD1222 COVID-19 vaccine. This table comes from immunoSEQ multiplex PCR, and its TCRdb copy is limited to in-frame clones, with some not included. The data contain about 120,000 clones, about 90% of them singletons. The V and J ends lost 2 bases and 0 bases respectively, with 11 bases between them. This CDR3 has 17 residues. CDR1 LGHNT and CDR2 FRNRAP come from the germline V gene. The sample was peripheral blood, taken on day 0 of AZD1222 vaccination. The sequence derives from an adult in good health. The chain uses TRBV12-5 and TRBJ2-6; the D is unclear. CDR3 residues: CASGLWLEPSGANVLTF. CDR3 coding DNA: TGTGCTAGTGGTTTGTGGCTGGAACCCTCTGGGGCCAACGTCCTGACTTTC. Supplemented by reference TRBV12-5 and TRBJ2-6, the full variable domain reads DARVTQTPRHKVTEMGQEVTMRCQPILGHNTVFWYRQTMMQGLELLAYFRNRAPLDDSGMPKDRFSAEMPDATLATLKIQPSEPRDSAVYFCASGLWLEPSGANVLTFGAGSRLTVL.